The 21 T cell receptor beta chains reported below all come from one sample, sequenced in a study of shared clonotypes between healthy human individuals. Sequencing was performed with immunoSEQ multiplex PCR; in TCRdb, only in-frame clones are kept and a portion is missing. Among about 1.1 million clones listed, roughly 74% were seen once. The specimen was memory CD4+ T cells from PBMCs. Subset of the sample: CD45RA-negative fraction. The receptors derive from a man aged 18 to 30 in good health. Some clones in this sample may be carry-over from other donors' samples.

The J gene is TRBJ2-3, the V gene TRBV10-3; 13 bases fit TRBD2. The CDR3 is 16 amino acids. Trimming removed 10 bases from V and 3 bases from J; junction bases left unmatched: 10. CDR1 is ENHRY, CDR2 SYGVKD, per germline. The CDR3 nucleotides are TGTGCCACCCAGCCCTGGACTAGCGGGAGTACAGATACGCAGTATTTT. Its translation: CATQPWTSGSTDTQYF.

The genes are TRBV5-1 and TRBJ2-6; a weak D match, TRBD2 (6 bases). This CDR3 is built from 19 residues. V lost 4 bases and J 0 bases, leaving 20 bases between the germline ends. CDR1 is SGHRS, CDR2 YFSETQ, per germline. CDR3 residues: CASSAARIAEISGANVLTF. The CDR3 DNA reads TGCGCCAGCAGCGCCGCACGGATAGCGGAAATCTCTGGGGCCAACGTCCTGACTTTC.

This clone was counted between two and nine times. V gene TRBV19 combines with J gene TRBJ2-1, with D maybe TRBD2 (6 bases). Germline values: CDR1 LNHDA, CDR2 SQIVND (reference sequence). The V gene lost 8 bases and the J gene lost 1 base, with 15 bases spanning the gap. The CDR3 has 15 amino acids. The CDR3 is CASSKSGLSYNEQFF. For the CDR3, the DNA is TGTGCCAGTTCGAAGAGCGGGTTATCCTACAATGAGCAGTTCTTC.

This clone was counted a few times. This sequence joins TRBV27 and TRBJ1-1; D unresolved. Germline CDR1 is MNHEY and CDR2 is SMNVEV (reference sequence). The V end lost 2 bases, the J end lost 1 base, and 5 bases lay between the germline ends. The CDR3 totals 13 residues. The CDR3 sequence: CASSLNQNTEAFF. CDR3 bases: TGTGCCAGCAGTTTAAACCAGAACACTGAAGCTTTCTTT.

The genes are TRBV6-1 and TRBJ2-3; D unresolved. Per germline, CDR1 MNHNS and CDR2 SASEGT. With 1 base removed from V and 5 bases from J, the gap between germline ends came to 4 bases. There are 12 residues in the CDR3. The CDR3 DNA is TGTGCCAGCAGTGAAGTGTTAGATACGCAGTATTTT. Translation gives CASSEVLDTQYF.

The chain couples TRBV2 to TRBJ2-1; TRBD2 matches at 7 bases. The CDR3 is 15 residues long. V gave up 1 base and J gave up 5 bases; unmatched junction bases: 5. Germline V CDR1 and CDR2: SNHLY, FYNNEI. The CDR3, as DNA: TGTGCCAGCAGTGAAGGTCTAGCGGACCACAATGAGCAGTTCTTC. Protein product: CASSEGLADHNEQFF. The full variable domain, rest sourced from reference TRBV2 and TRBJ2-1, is EPEVTQTPSHQVTQMGQEVILRCVPISNHLYFYWYRQILGQKVEFLVSFYNNEISEKSEIFDDQFSVERPDGSNFTLKIRSTKLEDSAMYFCASSEGLADHNEQFFGPGTRLTVL.

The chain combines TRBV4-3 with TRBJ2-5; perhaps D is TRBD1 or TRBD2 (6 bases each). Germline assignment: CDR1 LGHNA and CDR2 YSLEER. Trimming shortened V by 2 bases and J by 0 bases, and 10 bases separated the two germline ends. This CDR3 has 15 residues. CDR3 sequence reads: CASSQRGDNQETQYF. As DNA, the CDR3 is TGCGCCAGCAGCCAAAGGGGGGACAACCAAGAGACCCAGTACTTC.

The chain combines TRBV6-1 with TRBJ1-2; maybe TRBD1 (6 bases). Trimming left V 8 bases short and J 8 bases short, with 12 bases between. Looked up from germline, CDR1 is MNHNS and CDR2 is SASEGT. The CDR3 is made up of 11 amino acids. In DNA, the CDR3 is TGTGCCAGCGAGGGGGTGGGAGGCTACACCTTC. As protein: CASEGVGGYTF.

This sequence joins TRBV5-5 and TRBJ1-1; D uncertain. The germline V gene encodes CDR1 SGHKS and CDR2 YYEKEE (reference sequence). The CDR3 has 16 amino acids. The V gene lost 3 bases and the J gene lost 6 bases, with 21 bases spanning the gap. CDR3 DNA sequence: TGTGCCAGCAGCTCCGGACGGGTAACCTTGAGCTCTGAAGCTTTCTTT. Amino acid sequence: CASSSGRVTLSSEAFF. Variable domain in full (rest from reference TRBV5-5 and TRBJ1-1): DAGVTQSPTHLIKTRGQQVTLRCSPISGHKSVSWYQQVLGQGPQFIFQYYEKEERGRGNFPDRFSARQFPNYSSELNVNALLLGDSALYLCASSSGRVTLSSEAFFGQGTRLTVV.

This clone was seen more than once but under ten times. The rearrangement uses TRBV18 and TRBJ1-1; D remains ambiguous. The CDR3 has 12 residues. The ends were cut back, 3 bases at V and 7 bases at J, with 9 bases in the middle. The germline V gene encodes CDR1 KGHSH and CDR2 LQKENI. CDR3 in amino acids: CASSPGRVEAFF. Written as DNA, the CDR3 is TGTGCCAGCTCACCGGGTAGGGTTGAAGCTTTCTTT.

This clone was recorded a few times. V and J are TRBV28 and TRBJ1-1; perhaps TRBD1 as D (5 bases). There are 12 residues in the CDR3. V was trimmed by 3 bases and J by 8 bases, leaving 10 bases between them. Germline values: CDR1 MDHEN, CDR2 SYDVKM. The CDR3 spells CASSLSGLEAFF. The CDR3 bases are TGTGCCAGCAGTTTGTCGGGGCTAGAAGCTTTCTTT.

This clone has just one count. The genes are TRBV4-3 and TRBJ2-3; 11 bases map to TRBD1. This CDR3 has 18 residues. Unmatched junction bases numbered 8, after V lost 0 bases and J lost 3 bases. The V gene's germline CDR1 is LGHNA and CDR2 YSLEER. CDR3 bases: TGCGCCAGCAGCCAAGAATGGGACAGGGGGATTAGTACAGATACGCAGTATTTT. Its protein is CASSQEWDRGISTDTQYF.

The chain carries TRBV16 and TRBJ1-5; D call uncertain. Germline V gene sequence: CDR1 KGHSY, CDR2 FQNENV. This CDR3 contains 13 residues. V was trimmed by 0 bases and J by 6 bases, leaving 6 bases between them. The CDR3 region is CASSQSRGQPQHF. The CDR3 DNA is TGTGCCAGCAGCCAATCTAGAGGTCAGCCCCAGCATTTT.

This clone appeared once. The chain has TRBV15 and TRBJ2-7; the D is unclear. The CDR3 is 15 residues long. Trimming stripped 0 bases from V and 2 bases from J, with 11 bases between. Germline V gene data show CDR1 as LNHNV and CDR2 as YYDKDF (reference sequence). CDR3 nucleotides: TGTGCCACCAGCAGAGAGAGGCTGGCCACCTACGAGCAGTACTTC. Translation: CATSRERLATYEQYF.

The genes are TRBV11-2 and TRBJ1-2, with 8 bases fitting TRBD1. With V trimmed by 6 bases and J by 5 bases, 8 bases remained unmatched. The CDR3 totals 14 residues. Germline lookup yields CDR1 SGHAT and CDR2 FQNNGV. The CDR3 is CASSDRGPAYGYTF. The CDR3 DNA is TGTGCCAGCAGTGACAGGGGACCCGCATATGGCTACACCTTC. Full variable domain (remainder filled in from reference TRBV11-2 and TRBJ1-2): EAGVAQSPRYKIIEKRQSVAFWCNPISGHATLYWYQQILGQGPKLLIQFQNNGVVDDSQLPKDRFSAERLKGVDSTLKIQPAKLEDSAVYLCASSDRGPAYGYTFGSGTRLTVV.

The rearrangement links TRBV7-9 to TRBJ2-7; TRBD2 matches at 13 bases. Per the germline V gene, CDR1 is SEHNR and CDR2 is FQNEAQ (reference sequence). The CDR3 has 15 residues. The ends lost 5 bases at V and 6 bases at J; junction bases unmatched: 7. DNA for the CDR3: TGTGCCAGCAGCCCGTGGACTAGCGGGAGTTCCGAGCAGTACTTC. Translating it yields CASSPWTSGSSEQYF.

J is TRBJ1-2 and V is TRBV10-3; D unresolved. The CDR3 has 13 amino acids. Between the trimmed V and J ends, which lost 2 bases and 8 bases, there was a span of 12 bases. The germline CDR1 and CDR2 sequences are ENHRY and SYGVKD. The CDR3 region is CAISEGPPKGYTF. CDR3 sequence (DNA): TGTGCCATCAGTGAGGGGCCGCCGAAGGGCTACACCTTC.

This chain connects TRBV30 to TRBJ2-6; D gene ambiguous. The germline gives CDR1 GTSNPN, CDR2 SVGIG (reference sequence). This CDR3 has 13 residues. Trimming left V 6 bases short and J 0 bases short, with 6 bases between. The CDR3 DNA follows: TGTGCCTGTGCAACCTCTGGGGCCAACGTCCTGACTTTC. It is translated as CACATSGANVLTF.

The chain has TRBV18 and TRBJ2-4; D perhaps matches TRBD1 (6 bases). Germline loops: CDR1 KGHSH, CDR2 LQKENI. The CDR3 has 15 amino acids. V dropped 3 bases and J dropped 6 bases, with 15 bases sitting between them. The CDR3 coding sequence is TGTGCCAGCTCACCGACCGACAGGCGACTAAACATTCAGTACTTC. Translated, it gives CASSPTDRRLNIQYF. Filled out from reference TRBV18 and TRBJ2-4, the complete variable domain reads NAGVMQNPRHLVRRRGQEARLRCSPMKGHSHVYWYRQLPEEGLKFMVYLQKENIIDESGMPKERFSAEFPKEGPSILRIQQVVRGDSAAYFCASSPTDRRLNIQYFGAGTRLSVL.

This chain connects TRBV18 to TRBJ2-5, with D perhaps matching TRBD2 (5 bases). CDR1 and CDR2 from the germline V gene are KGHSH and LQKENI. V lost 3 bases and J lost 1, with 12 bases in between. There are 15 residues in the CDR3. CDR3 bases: TGTGCCAGCTCACCCGGACCGGGGAGCCAAGAGACCCAGTACTTC. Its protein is CASSPGPGSQETQYF.

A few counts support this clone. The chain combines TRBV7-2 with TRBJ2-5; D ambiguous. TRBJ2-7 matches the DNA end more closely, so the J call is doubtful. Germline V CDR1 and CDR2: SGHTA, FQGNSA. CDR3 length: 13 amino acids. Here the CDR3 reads CASSLTMNYEQYF. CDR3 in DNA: TGTGCCAGCAGCTTAACGATGAACTACGAGCAGTACTTC.